Listed here is a single T cell receptor (beta chain). The method was immunoSEQ multiplex PCR; TCRdb's version includes in-frame clones alone and lacks a portion of them. The data contain about 250,000 clones, 70% to 90% of them singletons. These data belong to a study of blood T cell repertoires in COVID-19. Germline V gives CDR1 SGHAT, CDR2 FQNNGV. The V gene end was trimmed by 7 bases and the J gene end by 8 bases; junction bases not matched to a gene: 15. This CDR3 has 16 residues. This TCR was recovered from a young woman with acute or convalescent COVID-19. The genes are TRBV11-2 and TRBJ2-1; 9 positions match TRBD1. Sequencing was done on a sample of peripheral blood. The DNA for the CDR3 is TGTGCCAGCACCCTAATGAAGGGGACAGGGTTTTATGAGCAGTTCTTC. This encodes CASTLMKGTGFYEQFF.